These T cell receptor beta chains were read from a single sample in a study of blood T cell repertoires in COVID-19. This table comes from immunoSEQ multiplex PCR, and its TCRdb copy is limited to in-frame clones, with some not included. The table has around 240,000 clones, roughly 88% seen once. The sequencing sample was made of peripheral blood. The receptors originated from a woman between 40 and 50 years old who had recovered from COVID-19. Each CDR3 is given with its conserved first and last residue.

j_call v_call cdr3_aa
TRBJ1-6 TRBV6-5 CASSYSINLRSPLHF
TRBJ2-3 TRBV5-1 CASSLGPGADTQYF
TRBJ2-2 TRBV10-3 CAIRRGQGYTGELFF
TRBJ2-7 TRBV5-1 CASSLAGGGTPYEQYF
TRBJ1-1 TRBV7-3 CASSLDSTNTEAFF
TRBJ2-1 TRBV28 CASSLGGVYEQFF
TRBJ1-6 TRBV30 CAWSEGHSYNSPLHF
TRBJ1-1 TRBV3-1/TRBV3-2 CASSHPQRSEAFF
TRBJ1-5 TRBV2 CASSFQGANQPQHF
TRBJ1-3 TRBV28 CASSLDRAGNTIYF
TRBJ2-5 TRBV6-5 CASSRVMEETQYF
TRBJ2-4 TRBV6-2/TRBV6-3 CASSRDRGDIQYF